The 29 T cell receptor beta chains below were found in one sample sequenced in a study of cytomegalovirus exposure and HLA in healthy donors. It was with 60 Vbeta and 13 Jbeta primers that the PCR ran. TCRdb keeps only in-frame clones here, not all; method: immunoSEQ multiplex PCR. The sample includes fewer than 250,000 clones, 75% to 90% of them seen just once. Material for sequencing was PBMCs. The receptors were sampled from a young man in good health and CMV-seronegative.

The chain couples TRBV6-1 to TRBJ2-5, with TRBD1 identical over 9 bases. Per the germline V gene, CDR1 is MNHNS and CDR2 is SASEGT. This CDR3 has 15 residues. Trimming at V came to 7 bases and at J to 1 base, leaving 7 bases not matched to a gene. Written as DNA, the CDR3 is TGTGCCAGCAAACCCCTGGGACAGGGCCAAGAGACCCAGTACTTC. Its translation is CASKPLGQGQETQYF.

The V gene is TRBV29-1, the J gene TRBJ1-2, with 10 bases identical to TRBD1. This CDR3 is built from 13 residues. V lost 6 bases to trimming and J lost 4 bases; unmatched junction nucleotides: 5. Germline V gene lookup returns CDR1 SQVTM and CDR2 ANQGSEA. The CDR3 nucleotides are TGCAGCGTCTCCCGGACAGGGGGCTATGGCTACACCTTC. The encoded protein is CSVSRTGGYGYTF.

Here the CDR3 reads CASSLGEGPLQETQYF. CDR3 DNA: TGTGCCAGCAGCCTCGGGGAGGGCCCACTCCAAGAGACCCAGTACTTC. V usage is TRBV5-5 and J usage is TRBJ2-5, with 7 bases aligning to TRBD2. J gave up 1 base and V 4 bases, and 10 bases lay outside the gene matches. CDR3 length: 16 amino acids. Germline CDR1 is SGHKS and CDR2 is YYEKEE (reference sequence).

The J gene is TRBJ2-7, the V gene TRBV10-3; 8 bases align to TRBD2. V shed 4 bases, J shed 2 bases, and the junction held 4 bases outside the gene matches. Germline CDR1 and CDR2: ENHRY and SYGVKD. The CDR3 loop spans 14 amino acids. The CDR3 protein is CAISGGLATYEQYF. CDR3 sequence (DNA): TGTGCCATCAGTGGCGGACTAGCTACCTACGAGCAGTACTTC.

The chain couples TRBV30 to TRBJ1-6; D possibly corresponds to TRBD1 (5 bases). Germline CDR1 is GTSNPN and CDR2 is SVGIG (reference sequence). This CDR3 spans 13 amino acids. Trimming pared 0 bases from V and 13 bases from J, leaving 13 bases between. CDR3: CAWSVQARAPLHF. CDR3 nucleotides: TGTGCCTGGAGTGTACAGGCTCGGGCGCCCCTCCACTTT.

The CDR3 region is CAIGGGQLDRTEAFF. In nucleotides, the CDR3 is TGTGCCATCGGGGGGGGCCAGTTAGACCGAACTGAAGCTTTCTTT. V and J are TRBV10-3 and TRBJ1-1, with TRBD1 as a possible D gene (6 bases). The CDR3 length is 15 residues. Trimming took off 8 bases at V and 5 bases at J, with 21 bases between the two ends. Germline CDR1 reads ENHRY; CDR2 reads SYGVKD.

This clone was detected only a few times. This chain joins TRBV5-4 and TRBJ2-1; 11 bases map to TRBD2. Germline V gives CDR1 SGHNT, CDR2 YYREEE (reference sequence). CDR3 length: 15 residues. V shed 5 bases and J 5 bases; nucleotides not matched to a gene: 6. The CDR3 nucleotides are TGTGCCAGCAGTGTAGCGGGGGGGCTGAACAATGAGCAGTTCTTC. It translates to CASSVAGGLNNEQFF.

In nucleotides, the CDR3 is TGTGCCAGCAGCCCCCTTGCGGGAGCAACGAACACCGGGGAGCTGTTTTTT. Translating gives CASSPLAGATNTGELFF. The rearrangement links TRBV9 to TRBJ2-2, with 7 nucleotides matching TRBD2. The CDR3 totals 17 residues. J gave up 0 bases and V 4 bases, and 9 bases lay outside the gene matches. Germline loops: CDR1 SGDLS, CDR2 YYNGEE. Complete variable domain (other parts from reference TRBV9 and TRBJ2-2): DSGVTQTPKHLITATGQRVTLRCSPRSGDLSVYWYQQSLDQGLQFLIQYYNGEERAKGNILERFSAQQFPDLHSELNLSSLELGDSALYFCASSPLAGATNTGELFFGEGSRLTVL.

This clone appeared a few times. At one end, the junction sequence differs from germline, possibly due to a read error. The chain employs TRBV7-9 and TRBJ2-7, with TRBD2 matching over 10 bases. This CDR3 is 15 amino acids long. CDR1 SEHNR and CDR2 FQNEAQ come from the germline V gene (reference sequence). CDR3 nucleotides: TGTTCCAGCAGCTTAAGGACTAGCGGCGGCTACGAGCAGTACTTC. It codes for CSSSLRTSGGYEQYF.

CDR3 sequence (DNA): TGTGCCTGGATTGACATCAGGGAAAGTTACTCGAACGAGCAGTACTTC. This translates into CAWIDIRESYSNEQYF. The rearrangement joins TRBV30 to TRBJ2-7; D is perhaps TRBD1 (5 bases). Germline V gene sequence: CDR1 GTSNPN, CDR2 SVGIG (reference sequence). V lost 4 bases and J lost 5, with 24 bases in between. The CDR3 contains 16 residues.

This clone has just a few counts. V usage is TRBV19 and J usage is TRBJ2-1; TRBD2 aligns across 7 bases. The germline CDR1 and CDR2 sequences are LNHDA and SQIVND (reference sequence). V shed 6 bases and J 8 bases; nucleotides not matched to a gene: 10. The CDR3 spans 14 residues. DNA of the CDR3: TGTGCCAGTAGAGACGGGGGGTCGGGGGATGAGCAGTTCTTC. Protein: CASRDGGSGDEQFF.

V usage is TRBV11-1 and J usage is TRBJ2-1; TRBD2 agrees at 11 bases. The CDR3 is 14 residues long. Germline V gene sequence: CDR1 SGHAT, CDR2 FQDESV (reference sequence). J was trimmed by 9 bases and V by 5 bases; bases with no gene match: 6. The CDR3 region has the DNA TGTGCCAGCAGCGATACCGGGACTAGCGGTGAGCAGTTCTTC. It codes for CASSDTGTSGEQFF.

This clone was observed a single time. This sequence joins TRBV9 and TRBJ2-2; 13 bases fit TRBD2. Looked up from germline, CDR1 is SGDLS and CDR2 is YYNGEE. The CDR3 runs to 19 residues. J lost 4 bases, V lost 4 bases, and 13 bases had no gene match. CDR3 sequence (DNA): TGTGCCAGCAGCCCTGGGCTCCCGACTAGCGGGGGGATCACCGGGGAGCTGTTTTTT. It encodes CASSPGLPTSGGITGELFF.

V is TRBV11-2 and J is TRBJ1-3; 8 bases are a match to TRBD1. V gave up 5 bases and J gave up 5 bases; unmatched junction bases: 17. This CDR3 region has 18 residues. Germline lookup yields CDR1 SGHAT and CDR2 FQNNGV. The CDR3 loop reads CASSTGQGFALRRNTIYF. CDR3 nucleotides: TGTGCCAGCAGCACAGGACAGGGATTTGCCCTGCGGCGAAACACCATATATTTT.

The table lists this clone with a count of one. The chain joins TRBV5-1 to TRBJ1-5; D unclear. Trimming stripped 0 bases from V and 7 bases from J, with 8 bases between. Germline CDR1 SGHRS, CDR2 YFSETQ. CDR3 length equals 13 residues. CDR3 sequence reads: CASSLGRSQPQHF. The DNA of the CDR3 is TGCGCCAGCAGCTTGGGGCGGTCGCAGCCCCAGCATTTT.

This clone was counted a single time. The chain combines TRBV2 with TRBJ1-2; D may be TRBD1 (6 bases). Trimming took 11 bases from V and 3 from J, leaving 22 bases between them. The CDR3 is 15 amino acids. Germline assignment: CDR1 SNHLY and CDR2 FYNNEI. CDR3 DNA sequence: TGTGCCCTCGCAGAAGGCAGGGGCGAAGACTATGGCTACACCTTC. Encoded protein: CALAEGRGEDYGYTF.

This clone was seen a few times. V gene TRBV19 combines with J gene TRBJ2-3; maybe TRBD1 (6 bases). The V end was cut by 5 bases, the J end by 4 bases, with 13 bases between. Per the germline V gene, CDR1 is LNHDA and CDR2 is SQIVND (reference sequence). The CDR3 extends over 14 amino acids. The CDR3: CASSLQGTADTQYF. CDR3 nucleotide sequence: TGTGCCAGTAGTCTACAGGGTACAGCAGATACGCAGTATTTT.

The chain recombines TRBV5-8 with TRBJ1-6, with 7 bases matching TRBD1. The V gene's germline CDR1 is SGHTS and CDR2 YDEGEE. This CDR3 has 13 amino acids. V was clipped by 1 base and J by 10 bases; unmatched bases: 2. The CDR3: CASSLTGVSPLHF. For the CDR3, the DNA is TGTGCCAGCAGCTTGACAGGGGTATCACCCCTCCACTTT.

The chain uses TRBV28 and TRBJ1-2; TRBD1 might be the D (6 bases). This CDR3 is built from 14 residues. V was shortened by 2 bases and J by 10 bases, with 17 bases between the two germline ends. Germline CDR1 MDHEN, CDR2 SYDVKM. The CDR3 sequence: CASSLRGAGLYYTF. The CDR3 coding sequence is TGTGCCAGCAGTTTACGGGGGGCAGGGCTATACTACACCTTC.

The chain uses TRBV7-9 and TRBJ1-4; 7 bases are a match to TRBD1. CDR3 length: 17 residues. With 0 bases clipped from V and 7 bases from J, the junction kept 11 bases outside the gene matches. Germline V gives CDR1 SEHNR, CDR2 FQNEAQ (reference sequence). The CDR3 reads CASSLALDRDVSEKLFF. DNA of the CDR3: TGTGCCAGCAGCTTAGCCCTTGACAGGGATGTGAGTGAAAAACTGTTTTTT.

CDR3 in amino acids: CASSAGLAGLTGELFF. The CDR3, as DNA: TGTGCCAGCAGTGCCGGACTAGCGGGACTGACCGGGGAGCTGTTTTTT. The rearrangement uses TRBV6-6 and TRBJ2-2; 12 bases agree with TRBD2. The trim removed 5 bases at V and 5 bases at J, leaving 6 bases unmatched. Germline CDR1 reads MNHNY; CDR2 reads SVGAGI (reference sequence). This CDR3 contains 16 residues.

This clone was counted a few times. The rearrangement joins TRBV19 to TRBJ2-3, with D tentatively TRBD2 (7 bases). CDR3 size: 17 residues. V was pared by 0 bases and J by 0 bases, with 13 bases between. The germline CDR1 and CDR2 sequences are LNHDA and SQIVND (reference sequence). Written as DNA, the CDR3 is TGTGCCAGTAGTATAGACGGCGGGGGCGCTAGCACAGATACGCAGTATTTT. Amino acids: CASSIDGGGASTDTQYF.

The V gene is TRBV28, the J gene TRBJ2-5, with 10 bases fitting TRBD2. The J segment lost 3 bases and the V segment lost 3 bases, leaving 13 bases of the junction unmatched. Germline-derived CDR1 and CDR2 are MDHEN and SYDVKM. The CDR3 sequence is 18 residues long. Written as DNA, the CDR3 is TGTGCCAGCAGTTTTCCCCGGACTAGCGGCCACGGGGAAGAGACCCAGTACTTC. Translating it yields CASSFPRTSGHGEETQYF. Full variable domain (rest looked up from reference TRBV28 and TRBJ2-5): DVKVTQSSRYLVKRTGEKVFLECVQDMDHENMFWYRQDPGLGLRLIYFSYDVKMKEKGDIPEGYSVSREKKERFSLILESASTNQTSMYLCASSFPRTSGHGEETQYFGPGTRLLVL.

The V gene is TRBV29-1, the J gene TRBJ1-4; D is perhaps TRBD1 (6 bases). From germline, CDR1 is SQVTM and CDR2 ANQGSEA. This CDR3 region has 14 residues. With 4 bases removed from V and 5 bases from J, the gap between germline ends came to 14 bases. CDR3 region: CSVARGSRNEKLFF. CDR3 bases: TGCAGCGTTGCCAGGGGCAGCCGAAATGAAAAACTGTTTTTT.

This chain links TRBV29-1 with TRBJ1-3; D not resolved. V gave up 7 bases and J gave up 0 bases, with 13 bases separating them. The CDR3 spans 14 residues. Germline CDR1 and CDR2: SQVTM and ANQGSEA. This chain's CDR3 is CSARNSFSGNTIYF. The CDR3 DNA follows: TGCAGCGCGCGTAACTCGTTCTCTGGAAACACCATATATTTT.

The CDR3 reads CASSLRTGAYEQYF. CDR3 DNA: TGTGCCAGCAGTTTAAGGACAGGGGCCTACGAGCAGTACTTC. This sequence joins TRBV28 and TRBJ2-7, with TRBD1 matching 9 bases. CDR1 MDHEN and CDR2 SYDVKM come from the germline V gene. The CDR3 is 14 residues long. Unmatched junction bases numbered 1, after V lost 2 bases and J lost 2 bases.

V and J are TRBV11-1 and TRBJ1-2; 7 positions match TRBD1. V gave up 5 bases and J gave up 7 bases; unmatched junction bases: 10. Germline V gene data show CDR1 as SGHAT and CDR2 as FQDESV (reference sequence). CDR3 length: 14 residues. CDR3 sequence reads: CASSPRGGGFGYTF. CDR3 in DNA: TGTGCCAGCAGCCCCCGCGGAGGGGGCTTTGGCTACACCTTC.

Worth noting for this clone: Compared with germline, one end of the junction differs, possibly owing to a read error. The DNA of the CDR3 is TGTTCCAGCAGCCACCCCCAGGGTGTGGTGAACTATGGCTACACCTTC. As protein: CSSSHPQGVVNYGYTF. The genes are TRBV7-9 and TRBJ1-2; perhaps TRBD1 as D (5 bases). The germline CDR1 and CDR2 sequences are SEHNR and FQNEAQ (reference sequence). The CDR3 totals 16 residues.

The chain links TRBV7-2 to TRBJ1-2; the match to TRBD1 covers 8 bases. There are 15 residues in the CDR3. The V and J ends lost 1 base and 1 base, in that order; junction bases with no gene match: 2. CDR1 SGHTA and CDR2 FQGNSA come from the germline V gene. In DNA form, the CDR3 reads TGTGCCAGCAGCTTAGGACAGGGGCGTAACTATGGCTACACCTTC. Its protein product is CASSLGQGRNYGYTF. The variable domain in full, completed from reference TRBV7-2 and TRBJ1-2, reads GAGVSQSPSNKVTEKGKDVELRCDPISGHTALYWYRQSLGQGLEFLIYFQGNSAPDKSGLPSDRFSAERTGGSVSTLTIQRTQQEDSAVYLCASSLGQGRNYGYTFGSGTRLTVV.